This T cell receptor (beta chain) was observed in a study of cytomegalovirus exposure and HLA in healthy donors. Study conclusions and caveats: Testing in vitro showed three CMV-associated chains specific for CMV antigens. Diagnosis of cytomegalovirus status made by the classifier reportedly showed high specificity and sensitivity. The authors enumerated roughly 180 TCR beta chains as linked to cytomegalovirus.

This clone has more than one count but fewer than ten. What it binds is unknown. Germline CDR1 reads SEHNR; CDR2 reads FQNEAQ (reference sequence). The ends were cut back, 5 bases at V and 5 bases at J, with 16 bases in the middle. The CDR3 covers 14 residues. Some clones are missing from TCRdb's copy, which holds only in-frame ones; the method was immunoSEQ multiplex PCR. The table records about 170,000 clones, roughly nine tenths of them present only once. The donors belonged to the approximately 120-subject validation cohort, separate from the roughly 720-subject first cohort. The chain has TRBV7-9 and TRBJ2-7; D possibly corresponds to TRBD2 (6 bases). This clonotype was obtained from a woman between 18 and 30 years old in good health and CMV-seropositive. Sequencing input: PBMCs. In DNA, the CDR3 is TGTGCCAGCAGCCCGCGGGGACCCAAGGACGAGCAGTACTTC. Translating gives CASSPRGPKDEQYF.